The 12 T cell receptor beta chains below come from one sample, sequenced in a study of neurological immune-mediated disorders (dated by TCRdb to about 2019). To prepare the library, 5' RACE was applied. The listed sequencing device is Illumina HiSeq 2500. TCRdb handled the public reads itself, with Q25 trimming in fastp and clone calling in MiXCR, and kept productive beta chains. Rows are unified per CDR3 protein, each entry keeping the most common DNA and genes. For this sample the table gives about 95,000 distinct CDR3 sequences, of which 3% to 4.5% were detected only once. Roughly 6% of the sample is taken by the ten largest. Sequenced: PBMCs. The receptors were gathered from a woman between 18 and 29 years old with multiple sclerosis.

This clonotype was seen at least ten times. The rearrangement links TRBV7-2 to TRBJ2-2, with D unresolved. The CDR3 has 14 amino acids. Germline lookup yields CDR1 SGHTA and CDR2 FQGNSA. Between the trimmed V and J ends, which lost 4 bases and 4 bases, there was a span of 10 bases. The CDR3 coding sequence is TGTGCCAGCAGCTCCACTCCTGGCACCGGGGAGCTGTTTTTT. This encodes CASSSTPGTGELFF.

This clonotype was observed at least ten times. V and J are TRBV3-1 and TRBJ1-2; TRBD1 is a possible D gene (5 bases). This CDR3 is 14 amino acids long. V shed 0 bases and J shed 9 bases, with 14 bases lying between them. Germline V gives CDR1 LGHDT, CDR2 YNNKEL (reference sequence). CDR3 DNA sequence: TGTGCCAGCAGCCAAGATTGGGCGCAGGGTAGCTACACCTTC. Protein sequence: CASSQDWAQGSYTF.

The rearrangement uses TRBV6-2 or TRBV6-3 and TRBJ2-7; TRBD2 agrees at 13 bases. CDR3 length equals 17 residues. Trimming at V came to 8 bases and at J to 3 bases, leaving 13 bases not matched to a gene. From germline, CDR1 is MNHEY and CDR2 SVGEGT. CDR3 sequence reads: CASSLGKGLAGSYEQYF. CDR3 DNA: TGTGCCAGCTCCCTGGGGAAGGGACTAGCGGGAAGCTACGAGCAGTACTTC.

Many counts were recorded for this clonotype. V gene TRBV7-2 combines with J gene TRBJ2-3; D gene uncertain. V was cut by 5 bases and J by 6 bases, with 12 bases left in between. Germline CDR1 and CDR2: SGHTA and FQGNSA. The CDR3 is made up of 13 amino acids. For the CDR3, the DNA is TGTGCCAGCAGCCAGGACCCATCGGATACGCAGTATTTT. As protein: CASSQDPSDTQYF.

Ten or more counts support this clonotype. CDR3 amino acids: CASSSGAGNTIYF. The CDR3 DNA is TGTGCCAGCAGTTCAGGGGCTGGAAACACCATATATTTT. The chain employs TRBV27 and TRBJ1-3, with a tentative D call TRBD1 (6 bases). The CDR3 runs 13 residues. Germline V gene data show CDR1 as MNHEY and CDR2 as SMNVEV (reference sequence). Between the trimmed V and J ends, which lost 4 bases and 2 bases, there was a span of 6 bases.

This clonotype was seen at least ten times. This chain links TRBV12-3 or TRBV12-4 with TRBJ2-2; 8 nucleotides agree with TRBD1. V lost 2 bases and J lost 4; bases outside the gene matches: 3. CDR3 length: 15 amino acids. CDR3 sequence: CASSLQGAGTGELFF. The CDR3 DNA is TGTGCCAGCAGTTTACAGGGGGCCGGCACCGGGGAGCTGTTTTTT.

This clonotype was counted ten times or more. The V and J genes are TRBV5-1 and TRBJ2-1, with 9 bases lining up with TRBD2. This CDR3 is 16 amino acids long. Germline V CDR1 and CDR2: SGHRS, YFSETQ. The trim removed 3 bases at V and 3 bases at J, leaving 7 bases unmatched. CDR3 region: CASSSAGTSFYNEQFF. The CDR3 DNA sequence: TGCGCCAGCAGCTCAGCCGGGACTAGCTTCTACAATGAGCAGTTCTTC.

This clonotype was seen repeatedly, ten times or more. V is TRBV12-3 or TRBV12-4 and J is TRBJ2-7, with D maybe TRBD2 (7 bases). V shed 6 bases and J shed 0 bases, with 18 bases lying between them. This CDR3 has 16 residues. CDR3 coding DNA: TGTGCCAGCAGACCGGGGGGCTCCTCCCGCTCCTACGAGCAGTACTTC. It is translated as CASRPGGSSRSYEQYF.

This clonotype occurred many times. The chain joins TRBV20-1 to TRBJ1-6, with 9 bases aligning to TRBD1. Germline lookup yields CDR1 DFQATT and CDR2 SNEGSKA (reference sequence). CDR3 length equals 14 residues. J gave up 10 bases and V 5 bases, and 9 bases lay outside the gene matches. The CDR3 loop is CSAYRTGDGSPLHF. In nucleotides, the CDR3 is TGCAGTGCTTACCGGACAGGGGACGGCTCACCCCTCCACTTT.

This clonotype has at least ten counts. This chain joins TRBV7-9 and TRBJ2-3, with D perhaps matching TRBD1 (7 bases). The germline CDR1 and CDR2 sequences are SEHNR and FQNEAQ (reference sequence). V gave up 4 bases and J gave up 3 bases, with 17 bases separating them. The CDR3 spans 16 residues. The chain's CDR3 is CASSSTSPRGTDTQYF. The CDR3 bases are TGTGCCAGCAGCTCCACTAGCCCCAGGGGGACAGATACGCAGTATTTT.

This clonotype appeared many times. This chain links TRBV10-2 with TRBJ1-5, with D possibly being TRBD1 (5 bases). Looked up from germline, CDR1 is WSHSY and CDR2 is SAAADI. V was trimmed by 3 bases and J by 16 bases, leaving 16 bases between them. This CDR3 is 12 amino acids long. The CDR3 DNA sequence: TGCGCCAGCAGTGAAGTCCCGGGGCTTCTTCATTTT. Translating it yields CASSEVPGLLHF.

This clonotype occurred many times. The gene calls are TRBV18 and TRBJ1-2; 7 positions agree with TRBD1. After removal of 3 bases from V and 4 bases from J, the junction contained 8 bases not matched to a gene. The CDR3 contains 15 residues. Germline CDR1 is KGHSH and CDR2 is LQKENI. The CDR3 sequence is CASSPIGQALYGYTF. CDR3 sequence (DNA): TGTGCCAGCTCACCGATAGGACAGGCTCTCTATGGCTACACCTTC.